This T cell receptor (beta chain) stems from a study of blood T cell repertoires in COVID-19. Study-wide context: Whether acute or convalescent, the COVID-19 samples came from the United States, Italy and Spain. Sources were T cells, B-cell-depleted T cells, or PBMCs; the material itself was cDNA or gDNA.

TCRdb's table, derived via immunoSEQ multiplex PCR, lists solely in-frame clones and lacks some. Of 70,000 to 90,000 clones listed, roughly 85% are singletons. This clone was observed a single time. In Seattle, patients joined the study during active infection and were tracked longitudinally. V was pared by 3 bases and J by 2 bases, with 11 bases between. Germline-derived CDR1 and CDR2 are LNHDA and SQIVND (reference sequence). The CDR3 spans 15 residues. V and J are TRBV19 and TRBJ1-5; D ambiguous. This TCR came from a man aged 50-59 years with COVID-19, enrolled during active disease. Sequenced sample: peripheral blood. The CDR3 sequence is CASSMGRAGNQPQHF. CDR3 DNA: TGTGCCAGTAGTATGGGGAGGGCTGGCAATCAGCCCCAGCATTTT.